This T cell receptor beta chain came from a study of blood T cell repertoires in COVID-19. Study at large: Material from acute and convalescent COVID-19 was sourced from the United States, Italy and Spain. Sample material is recorded as cDNA or gDNA derived from T cells, B-cell-depleted T cells, or PBMCs.

As originally analysed: Reference gene primer amplification in the assay estimated nucleated cell counts. Measured with immunoSEQ multiplex PCR; TCRdb has only the in-frame clones, and not every one. The DNA gave D and trimming, while V, J and clone size come from that table. The sample contains fewer than 300,000 clones, about four fifths of which appear only once. The CDR3 consists of 14 residues. V was clipped by 5 bases and J by 4 bases, with 12 bases between them. Germline lookup yields CDR1 SGHNT and CDR2 YYREEE (reference sequence). J is TRBJ2-2 and V is TRBV5-4; D may be TRBD1 (7 bases). The TCR comes from a woman aged 50 to 60 who had recovered from COVID-19. The sample comprised peripheral blood. The CDR3 DNA sequence: TGTGCCAGCAGTCCTCAGGGGGGCACCGGGGAGCTGTTTTTT. It specifies CASSPQGGTGELFF. The entire variable domain, with the rest obtained from reference TRBV5-4 and TRBJ2-2, is as follows: ETGVTQSPTHLIKTRGQQVTLRCSSQSGHNTVSWYQQALGQGPQFIFQYYREEENGRGNFPPRFSGLQFPNYSSELNVNALELDDSALYLCASSPQGGTGELFFGEGSRLTVL.